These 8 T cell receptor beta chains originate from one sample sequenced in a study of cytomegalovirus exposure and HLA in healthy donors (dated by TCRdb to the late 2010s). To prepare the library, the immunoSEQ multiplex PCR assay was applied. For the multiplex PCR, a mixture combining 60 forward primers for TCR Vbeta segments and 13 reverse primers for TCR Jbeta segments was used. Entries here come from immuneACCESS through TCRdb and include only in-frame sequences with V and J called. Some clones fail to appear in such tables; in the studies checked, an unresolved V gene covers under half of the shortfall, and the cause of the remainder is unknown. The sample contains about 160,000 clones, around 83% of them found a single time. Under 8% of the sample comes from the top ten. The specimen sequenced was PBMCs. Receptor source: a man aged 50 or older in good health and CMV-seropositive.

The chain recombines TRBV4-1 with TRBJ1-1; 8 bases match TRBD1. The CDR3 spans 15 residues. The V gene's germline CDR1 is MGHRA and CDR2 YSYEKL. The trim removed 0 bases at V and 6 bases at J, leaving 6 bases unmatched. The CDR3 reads CASSQEDREGSEAFF. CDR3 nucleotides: TGCGCCAGCAGCCAAGAGGACAGGGAGGGGTCTGAAGCTTTCTTT.

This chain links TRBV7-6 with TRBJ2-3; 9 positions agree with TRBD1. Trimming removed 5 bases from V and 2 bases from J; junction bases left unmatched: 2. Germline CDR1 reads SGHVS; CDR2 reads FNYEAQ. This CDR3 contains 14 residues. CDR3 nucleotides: TGTGCCAGCAGCGGGACAGGGAACACAGATACGCAGTATTTT. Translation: CASSGTGNTDTQYF.

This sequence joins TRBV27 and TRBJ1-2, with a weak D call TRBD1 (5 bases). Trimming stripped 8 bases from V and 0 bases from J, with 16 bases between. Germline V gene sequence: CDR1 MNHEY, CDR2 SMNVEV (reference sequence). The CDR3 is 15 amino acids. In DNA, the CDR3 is TGTGCCAGCCCTCACGCGGACATAGCTAACTATGGCTACACCTTC. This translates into CASPHADIANYGYTF.

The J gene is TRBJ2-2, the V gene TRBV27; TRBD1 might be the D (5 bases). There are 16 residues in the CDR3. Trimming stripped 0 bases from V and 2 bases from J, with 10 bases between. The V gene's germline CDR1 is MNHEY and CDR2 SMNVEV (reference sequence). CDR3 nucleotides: TGTGCCAGCAGTTTATCAACAGGCTATAACACCGGGGAGCTGTTTTTT. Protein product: CASSLSTGYNTGELFF.

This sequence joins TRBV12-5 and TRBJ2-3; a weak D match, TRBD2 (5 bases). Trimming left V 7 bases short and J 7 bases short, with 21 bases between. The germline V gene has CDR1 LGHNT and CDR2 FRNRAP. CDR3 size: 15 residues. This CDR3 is CASALVHGGRHTQYF. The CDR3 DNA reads TGTGCTAGTGCCCTTGTACACGGCGGGCGGCATACGCAGTATTTT.

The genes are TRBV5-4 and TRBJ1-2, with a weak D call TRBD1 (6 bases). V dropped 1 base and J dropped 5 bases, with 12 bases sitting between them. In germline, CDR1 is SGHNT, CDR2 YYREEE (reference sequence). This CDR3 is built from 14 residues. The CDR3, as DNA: TGTGCCAGCAGCTTGACGCAGGGGCGGTATGGCTACACCTTC. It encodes CASSLTQGRYGYTF.

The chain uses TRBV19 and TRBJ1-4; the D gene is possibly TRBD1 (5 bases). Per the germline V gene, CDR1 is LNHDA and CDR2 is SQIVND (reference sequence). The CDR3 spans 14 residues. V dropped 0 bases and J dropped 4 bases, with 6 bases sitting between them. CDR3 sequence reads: CASSIEGLNEKLFF. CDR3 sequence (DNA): TGTGCCAGTAGTATAGAGGGACTTAATGAAAAACTGTTTTTT.

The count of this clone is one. Here the CDR3 reads CASSVTQGAWETQYF. The CDR3 DNA sequence: TGTGCCAGCAGCGTGACACAGGGGGCGTGGGAGACCCAGTACTTC. The rearrangement joins TRBV7-3 to TRBJ2-5; TRBD1 agrees at 9 bases. Germline assignment: CDR1 SGHTA and CDR2 FQGTGA. J gave up 5 bases and V 5 bases, and 9 bases lay outside the gene matches. The CDR3 extends over 15 amino acids.